This is a list of T cell receptor beta chains from one sample in a study of monozygotic twins with inflammatory bowel disease. One entry per CDR3 protein, without DNA, is what TCRdb gives after re-calling the 5' RACE reads. In all, the sample yields fewer than 450,000 distinct CDR3 sequences. Material: blood. These receptors originate from a human donor with ulcerative colitis or Crohn's disease, or a healthy co-twin of an affected twin (not recorded which). CDR3s include the opening cysteine and the closing phenylalanine or tryptophan. Each record gives: V gene, J gene, CDR3 protein.

V gene: TRBV6-2/TRBV6-3; J gene: TRBJ2-5; CDR3 protein: CASSRTFNQEETQYF
V gene: TRBV4-3; J gene: TRBJ1-2; CDR3 protein: CASSQVQAASYGYTF
V gene: TRBV5-1; J gene: TRBJ2-6; CDR3 protein: CAKRQGNLISGANVLTF
V gene: TRBV5-4; J gene: TRBJ2-7; CDR3 protein: CASSGMGPDSYEQYF
V gene: TRBV6-1; J gene: TRBJ1-1; CDR3 protein: CASTRDGRGWSTEAFF
V gene: TRBV5-1; J gene: TRBJ1-4; CDR3 protein: CASSAGTGGEKLFF
V gene: TRBV5-1; J gene: TRBJ2-5; CDR3 protein: CASSAGTNRQETQYF
V gene: TRBV30; J gene: TRBJ2-7; CDR3 protein: CAWSEGAVYEQYF
V gene: TRBV19; J gene: TRBJ2-7; CDR3 protein: CASSLTDRVYEQYF
V gene: TRBV27; J gene: TRBJ2-3; CDR3 protein: CASSLYGGQGTDTQYF
V gene: TRBV7-2; J gene: TRBJ2-3; CDR3 protein: CASSKDYLSTDTQYF
V gene: TRBV7-8; J gene: TRBJ2-7; CDR3 protein: CASSPQFGQGDLFRQYF
V gene: TRBV6-5; J gene: TRBJ1-6; CDR3 protein: CASSRFGGSPLHF
V gene: TRBV10-3; J gene: TRBJ1-6; CDR3 protein: CAISESTVGNSPLHF
V gene: TRBV5-8; J gene: TRBJ1-2; CDR3 protein: CASSLANRAYGYTF
V gene: TRBV6-2/TRBV6-3; J gene: TRBJ1-4; CDR3 protein: CASNGAPGTNEKLFF
V gene: TRBV5-1; J gene: TRBJ2-7; CDR3 protein: CASSFVAPIAGAAYEQYF
V gene: TRBV4-3; J gene: TRBJ2-2; CDR3 protein: CASSQEAGSVWNTGELFF
V gene: TRBV5-1; J gene: TRBJ2-1; CDR3 protein: CASSLATSGDYEQFF
V gene: TRBV20-1; J gene: TRBJ1-2; CDR3 protein: CSASDRANYGYTF
V gene: TRBV9; J gene: TRBJ2-7; CDR3 protein: CASSVESDPYEQYF
V gene: TRBV27; J gene: TRBJ2-6; CDR3 protein: CASSLSRGSGANVLTF
V gene: TRBV20-1; J gene: TRBJ2-1; CDR3 protein: CSAFKRDSYNEQFF
V gene: TRBV6-6; J gene: TRBJ2-7; CDR3 protein: CASSYIGPSYEQYF
V gene: TRBV7-8; J gene: TRBJ1-3; CDR3 protein: CASSPGGVNTIYF
V gene: TRBV4-1; J gene: TRBJ2-7; CDR3 protein: CASSQPQGSAYEQYF
V gene: TRBV12-3/TRBV12-4; J gene: TRBJ1-5; CDR3 protein: CASSNRVSGNQPQHF
V gene: TRBV27; J gene: TRBJ1-2; CDR3 protein: CASSPDSVRARIAGYTF
V gene: TRBV29-1; J gene: TRBJ2-5; CDR3 protein: CSVGQGAETQYF